This T cell receptor beta chain came from a study of blood T cell repertoires in COVID-19. Germline V lookup: CDR1 SGHAT, CDR2 FQNNGV. This CDR3 region has 15 residues. V was shortened by 5 bases and J by 4 bases, with 17 bases between the two germline ends. Participants, about 18 to 90 years old, spanned some 23 US areas. Sequencing was performed with immunoSEQ multiplex PCR; in TCRdb, only in-frame clones are kept and a portion is missing. The sample has around 140,000 clones; about nine tenths are singletons. What was sequenced was PBMCs or T cells enriched from blood (not recorded which). The clonotype originates from a middle-aged man who had recovered from COVID-19. The chain has TRBV11-2 and TRBJ1-2, with D perhaps matching TRBD1 (6 bases). This CDR3 reads CASSADLQGAYGYTF. The CDR3 bases are TGTGCCAGCAGCGCGGACCTACAGGGTGCCTATGGCTACACCTTC.